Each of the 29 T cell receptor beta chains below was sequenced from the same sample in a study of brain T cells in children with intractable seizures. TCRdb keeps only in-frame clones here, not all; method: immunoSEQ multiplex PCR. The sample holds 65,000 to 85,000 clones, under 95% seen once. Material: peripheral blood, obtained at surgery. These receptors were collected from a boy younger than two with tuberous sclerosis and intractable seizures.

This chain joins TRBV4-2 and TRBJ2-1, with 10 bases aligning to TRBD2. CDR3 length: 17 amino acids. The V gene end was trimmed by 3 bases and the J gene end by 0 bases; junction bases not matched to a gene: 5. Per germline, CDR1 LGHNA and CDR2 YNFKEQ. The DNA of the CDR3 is TGTGCCAGCAGCCATGCCCCTAGCGGGAGCTCCTACAATGAGCAGTTCTTC. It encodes CASSHAPSGSSYNEQFF.

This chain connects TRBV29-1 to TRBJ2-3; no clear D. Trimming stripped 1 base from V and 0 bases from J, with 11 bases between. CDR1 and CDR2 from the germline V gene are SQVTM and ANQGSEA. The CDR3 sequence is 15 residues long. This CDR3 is CSVEGDSLSTDTQYF. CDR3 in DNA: TGCAGCGTTGAAGGCGACTCCCTTAGCACAGATACGCAGTATTTT.

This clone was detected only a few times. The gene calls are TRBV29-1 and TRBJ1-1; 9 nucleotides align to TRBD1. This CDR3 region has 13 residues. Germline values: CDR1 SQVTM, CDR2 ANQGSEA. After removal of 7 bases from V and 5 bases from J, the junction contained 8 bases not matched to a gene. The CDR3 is CSADSTGGTEAFF. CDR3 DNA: TGCAGCGCAGACTCGACAGGGGGTACTGAAGCTTTCTTT.

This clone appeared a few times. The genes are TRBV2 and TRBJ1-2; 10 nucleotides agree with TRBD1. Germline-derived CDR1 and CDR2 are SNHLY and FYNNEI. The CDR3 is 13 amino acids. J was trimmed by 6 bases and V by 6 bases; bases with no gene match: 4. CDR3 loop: CASRAGTGDGYTF. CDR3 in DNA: TGTGCCAGCAGGGCCGGGACAGGGGATGGCTACACCTTC.

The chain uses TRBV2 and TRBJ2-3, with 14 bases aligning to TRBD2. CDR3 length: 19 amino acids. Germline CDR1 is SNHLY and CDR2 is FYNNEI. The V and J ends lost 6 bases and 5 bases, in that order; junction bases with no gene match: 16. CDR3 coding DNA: TGTGCCAGCAGGAGGAGGAGACTAGCGGGGGGGAGAGAGGGAGATACGCAGTATTTT. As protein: CASRRRRLAGGREGDTQYF.

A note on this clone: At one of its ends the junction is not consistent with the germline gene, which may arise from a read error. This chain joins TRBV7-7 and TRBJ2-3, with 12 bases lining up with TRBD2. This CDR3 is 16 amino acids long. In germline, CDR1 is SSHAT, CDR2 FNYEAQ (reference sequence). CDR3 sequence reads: CASSLKTSGRGDTQYF. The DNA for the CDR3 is TGTGCTAGCAGCTTAAAGACTAGCGGGAGAGGAGATACGCAGTATTTT.

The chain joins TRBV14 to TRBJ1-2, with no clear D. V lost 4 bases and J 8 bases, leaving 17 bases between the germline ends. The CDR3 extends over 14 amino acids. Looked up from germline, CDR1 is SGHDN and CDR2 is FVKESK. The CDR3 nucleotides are TGTGCCAGCAGCCCCCGAGGTCCGGAGGCGGGCTACACCTTC. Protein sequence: CASSPRGPEAGYTF.

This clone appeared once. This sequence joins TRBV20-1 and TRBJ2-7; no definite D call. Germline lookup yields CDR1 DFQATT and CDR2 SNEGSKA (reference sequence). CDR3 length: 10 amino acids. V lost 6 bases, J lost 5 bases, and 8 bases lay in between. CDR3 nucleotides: TGCAGTGCCTATCGTGACGAGCAGTACTTC. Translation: CSAYRDEQYF.

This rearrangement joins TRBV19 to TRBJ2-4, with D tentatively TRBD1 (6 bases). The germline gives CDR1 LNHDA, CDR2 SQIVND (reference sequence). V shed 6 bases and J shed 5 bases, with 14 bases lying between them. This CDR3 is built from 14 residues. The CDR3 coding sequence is TGTGCCAGTAGCTTCGAGAACAGGGAAAACATTCAGTACTTC. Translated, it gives CASSFENRENIQYF.

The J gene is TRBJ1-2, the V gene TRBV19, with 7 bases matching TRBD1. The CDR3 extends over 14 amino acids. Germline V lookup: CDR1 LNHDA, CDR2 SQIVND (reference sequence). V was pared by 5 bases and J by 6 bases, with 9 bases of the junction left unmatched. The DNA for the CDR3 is TGTGCCAGTAGTTCAAAGACAGGGTTAGATGGCTACACCTTC. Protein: CASSSKTGLDGYTF.

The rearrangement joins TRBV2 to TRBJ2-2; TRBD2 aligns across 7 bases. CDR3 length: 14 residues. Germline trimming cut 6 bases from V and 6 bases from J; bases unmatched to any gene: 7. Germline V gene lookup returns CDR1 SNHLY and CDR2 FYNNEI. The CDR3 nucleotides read TGTGCCAGCAGGAGGGACTACCGGGCCGGGGAGCTGTTTTTT. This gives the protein CASRRDYRAGELFF.

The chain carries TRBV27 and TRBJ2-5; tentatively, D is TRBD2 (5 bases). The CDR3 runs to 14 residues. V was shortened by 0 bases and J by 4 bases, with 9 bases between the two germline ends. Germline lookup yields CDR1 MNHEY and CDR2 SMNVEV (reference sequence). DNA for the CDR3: TGTGCCAGCAGTTTATCCACTAGGGCAGAGACCCAGTACTTC. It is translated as CASSLSTRAETQYF.

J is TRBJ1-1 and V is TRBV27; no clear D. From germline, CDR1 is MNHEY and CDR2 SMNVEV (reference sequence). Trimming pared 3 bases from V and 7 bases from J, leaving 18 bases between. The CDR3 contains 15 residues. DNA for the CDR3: TGTGCCAGCAGTTTCTACCAATCGATTGGGGTTGAAGCTTTCTTT. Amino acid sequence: CASSFYQSIGVEAFF.

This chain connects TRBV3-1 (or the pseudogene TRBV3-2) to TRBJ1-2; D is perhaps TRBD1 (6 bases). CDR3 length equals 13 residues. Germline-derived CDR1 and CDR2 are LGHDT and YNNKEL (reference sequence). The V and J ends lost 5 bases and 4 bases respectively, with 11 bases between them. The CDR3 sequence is CASSLQGGYGYTF. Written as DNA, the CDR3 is TGTGCCAGCAGCTTACAGGGTGGCTATGGCTACACCTTC.

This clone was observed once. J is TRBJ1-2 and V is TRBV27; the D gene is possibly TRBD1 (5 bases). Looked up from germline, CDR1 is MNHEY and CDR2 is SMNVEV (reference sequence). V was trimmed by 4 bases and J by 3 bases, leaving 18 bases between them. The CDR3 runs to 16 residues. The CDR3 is CASSSTNRDEHYGYTF. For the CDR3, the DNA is TGTGCCAGCAGTTCTACCAACCGGGACGAGCACTATGGCTACACCTTC.

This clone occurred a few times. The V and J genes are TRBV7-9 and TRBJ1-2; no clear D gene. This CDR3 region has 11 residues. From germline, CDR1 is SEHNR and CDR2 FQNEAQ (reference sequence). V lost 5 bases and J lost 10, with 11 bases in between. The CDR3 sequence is CASSGDNLYTF. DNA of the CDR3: TGTGCCAGCAGCGGCGACAACCTCTACACCTTC.

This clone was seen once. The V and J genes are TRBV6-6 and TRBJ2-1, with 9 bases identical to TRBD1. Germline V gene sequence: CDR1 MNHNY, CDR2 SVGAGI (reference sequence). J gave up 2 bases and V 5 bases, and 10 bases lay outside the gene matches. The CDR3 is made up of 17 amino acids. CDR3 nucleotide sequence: TGTGCCAGCAGTCGGACGGGACAGGGCTTAACCTACAATGAGCAGTTCTTC. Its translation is CASSRTGQGLTYNEQFF.

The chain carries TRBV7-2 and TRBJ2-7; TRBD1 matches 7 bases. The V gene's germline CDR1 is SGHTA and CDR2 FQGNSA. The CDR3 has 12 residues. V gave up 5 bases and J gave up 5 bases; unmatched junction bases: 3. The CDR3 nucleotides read TGTGCCAGCAGCCCGACAGGGAACGAGCAGTACTTC. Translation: CASSPTGNEQYF.

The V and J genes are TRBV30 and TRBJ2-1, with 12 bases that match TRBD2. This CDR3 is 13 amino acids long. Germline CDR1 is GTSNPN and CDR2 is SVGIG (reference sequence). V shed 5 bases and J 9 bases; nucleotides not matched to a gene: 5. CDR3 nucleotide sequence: TGTGCCTGGGTGCGACTAGCGGGAGCTGAGCAGTTCTTC. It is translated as CAWVRLAGAEQFF.

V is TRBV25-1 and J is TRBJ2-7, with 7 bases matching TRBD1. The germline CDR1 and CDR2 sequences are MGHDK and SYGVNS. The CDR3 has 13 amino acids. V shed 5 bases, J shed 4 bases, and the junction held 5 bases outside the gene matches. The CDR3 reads CASSPGTVYEQYF. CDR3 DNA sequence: TGTGCCAGCAGTCCAGGGACAGTTTACGAGCAGTACTTC.

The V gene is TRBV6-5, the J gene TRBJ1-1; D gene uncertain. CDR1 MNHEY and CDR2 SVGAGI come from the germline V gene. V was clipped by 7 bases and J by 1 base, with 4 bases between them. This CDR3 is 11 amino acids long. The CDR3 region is CASTGNTEAFF. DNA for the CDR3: TGTGCCAGCACGGGGAACACTGAAGCTTTCTTT.

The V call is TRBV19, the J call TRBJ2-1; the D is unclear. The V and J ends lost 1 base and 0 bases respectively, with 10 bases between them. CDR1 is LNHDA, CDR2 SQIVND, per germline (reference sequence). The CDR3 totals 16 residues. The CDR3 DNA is TGTGCCAGTAGTATAGTATTGCGGAGCTCCTACAATGAGCAGTTCTTC. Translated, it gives CASSIVLRSSYNEQFF.

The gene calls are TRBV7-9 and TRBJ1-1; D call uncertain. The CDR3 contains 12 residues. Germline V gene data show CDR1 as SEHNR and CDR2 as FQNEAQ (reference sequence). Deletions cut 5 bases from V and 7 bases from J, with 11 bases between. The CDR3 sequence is CASSLPWGEAFF. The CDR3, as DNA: TGTGCCAGCAGCCTGCCTTGGGGTGAAGCTTTCTTT.

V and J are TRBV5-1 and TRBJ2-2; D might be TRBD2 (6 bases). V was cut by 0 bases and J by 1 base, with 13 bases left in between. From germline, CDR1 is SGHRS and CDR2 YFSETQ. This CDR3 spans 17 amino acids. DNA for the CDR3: TGCGCCAGCAGCTTGGACGTTGGAGGGAGGAACACCGGGGAGCTGTTTTTT. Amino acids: CASSLDVGGRNTGELFF.

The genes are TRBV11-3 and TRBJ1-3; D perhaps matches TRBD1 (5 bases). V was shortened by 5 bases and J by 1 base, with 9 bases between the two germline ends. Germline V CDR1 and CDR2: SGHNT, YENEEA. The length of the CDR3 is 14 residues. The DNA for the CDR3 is TGTGCCAGCAGCCGCGACAGATCTGGAAACACCATATATTTT. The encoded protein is CASSRDRSGNTIYF.

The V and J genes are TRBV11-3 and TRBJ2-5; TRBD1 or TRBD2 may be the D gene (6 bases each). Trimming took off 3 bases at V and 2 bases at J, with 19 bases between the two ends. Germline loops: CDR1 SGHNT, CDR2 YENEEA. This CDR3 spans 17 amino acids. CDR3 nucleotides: TGTGCCAGCAGCTTCCCCAAAACAGGAGGGGGGCAAGAGACCCAGTACTTC. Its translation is CASSFPKTGGGQETQYF.

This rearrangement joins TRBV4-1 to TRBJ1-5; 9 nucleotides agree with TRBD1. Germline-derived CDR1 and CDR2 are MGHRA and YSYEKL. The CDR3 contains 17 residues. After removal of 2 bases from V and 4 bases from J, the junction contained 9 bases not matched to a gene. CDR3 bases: TGCGCCAGCAGCCAAAAAGAATTCGGGACAGGGAATCAGCCCCAGCATTTT. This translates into CASSQKEFGTGNQPQHF.

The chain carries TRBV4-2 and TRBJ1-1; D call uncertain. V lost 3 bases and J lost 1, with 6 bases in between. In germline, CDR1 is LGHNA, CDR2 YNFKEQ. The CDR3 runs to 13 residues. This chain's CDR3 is CASSQTRNTEAFF. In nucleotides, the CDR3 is TGTGCCAGCAGCCAGACCCGGAACACTGAAGCTTTCTTT.

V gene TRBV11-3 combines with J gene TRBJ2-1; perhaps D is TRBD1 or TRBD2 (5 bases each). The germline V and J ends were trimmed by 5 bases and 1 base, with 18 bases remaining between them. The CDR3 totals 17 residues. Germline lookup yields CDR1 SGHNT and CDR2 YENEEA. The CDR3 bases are TGTGCCAGCAGCCCCCTCTGGGGGACCTCTTCCTACAATGAGCAGTTCTTC. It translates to CASSPLWGTSSYNEQFF.